This TCR beta chain was sequenced in a study of regulatory T cells in long-lasting Graves disease. This clonotype appeared many times. Its antigen is unidentified. An end of the junction does not agree with germline; a read error may underlie this. Time point specified: newly diagnosed GD, antithyroid drugs for less than 3 months. The TCR library was prepared using RNA isolated from PBMCs. Patients of an endocrinology department in Xi'an, China, were included. Germline V gene lookup returns CDR1 SGHKS and CDR2 YYEKEE (reference sequence). The CDR3 loop spans 16 amino acids. TCR beta libraries were built with iRepertoire HTBI primers and Arm-PCR of CDR3 regions. MiXCR was run by TCRdb on the multiplex PCR reads, yielding one entry per CDR3 protein. The sample includes roughly 350,000 distinct CDR3 sequences, 15% to 20% of them seen just once. Study-wide findings and caveats: Persistent disease exhibited a predilection for TRBV28, TRBJ1-2 and TRBJ2-5.

The same data also went into a second study, on T cells in Graves' hyperthyroidism and ophthalmopathy. As reported in that work: Initially, a first-round RT-PCR of the TCR CDR3 employed the HTBI primer set.

This sequence joins TRBV5-5 and TRBJ1-6; TRBD1 aligns across 7 bases. Sample: peripheral blood mononuclear cells (PBMCs), taken at new diagnosis, from a patient treated with antithyroid drugs. This sequence originates from a woman younger than 30 with Graves disease. CDR3 region: CASSLSNRQGGSPLHF. The CDR3 coding sequence is TGCGCCAGCAGCTTGAGTAATCGACAGGGCGGATCACCCCTCCACTTT.